This T cell receptor (beta chain) is drawn from a study of blood T cell repertoires in COVID-19. Study at large: Acute-phase and convalescent COVID-19 samples originated in the United States, Italy and Spain. Nucleic acid was either cDNA or gDNA, and it came from T cells, B-cell-depleted T cells, or PBMCs.

Only in-frame clones appear in the TCRdb table, and some are missing; sequencing was by immunoSEQ multiplex PCR. The table has 200,000 to 300,000 clones, 86% seen once. Sequenced material: peripheral blood. The receptor's source is an elderly man with acute or convalescent COVID-19.

CDR3 protein: CASRVGLAGAANTGELFF. Written as DNA, the CDR3 is TGTGCCAGCAGGGTGGGACTAGCGGGGGCCGCGAACACCGGGGAGCTGTTTTTT. This rearrangement joins TRBV3-1 (or the pseudogene TRBV3-2) to TRBJ2-2, with TRBD2 matching 14 bases. The V gene end was trimmed by 6 bases and the J gene end by 0 bases; junction bases not matched to a gene: 6. Germline V gene lookup returns CDR1 LGHDT and CDR2 YNNKEL (reference sequence). The CDR3 spans 18 residues.